The 7 T cell receptor beta chains below were found in one sample sequenced in a study. TCRdb reprocessed the RT-PCR reads with MiXCR, giving one entry per CDR3 protein. The table includes about 680,000 distinct CDR3 sequences, more than 13% detected once. The sample was memory CD4+ T cells from blood. These receptors were obtained from a female donor in good health, serving as a healthy control.

V usage is TRBV5-4 and J usage is TRBJ2-1; 7 bases fit TRBD1. The CDR3 extends over 12 amino acids. Germline V CDR1 and CDR2: SGHNT, YYREEE (reference sequence). The V segment lost 4 bases and the J segment 10 bases; nucleotides outside the gene matches: 5. The CDR3, as DNA: TGTGCCAGCAGCCAGGGACAGCGAGAGCAGTTCTTC. Translated: CASSQGQREQFF. Combining the CDR3 with reference TRBV5-4 and TRBJ2-1 gives the whole variable domain ETGVTQSPTHLIKTRGQQVTLRCSSQSGHNTVSWYQQALGQGPQFIFQYYREEENGRGNFPPRFSGLQFPNYSSELNVNALELDDSALYLCASSQGQREQFFGPGTRLTVL.

This clonotype has ten or more counts. V and J are TRBV20-1 and TRBJ2-1; perhaps TRBD2 as D (6 bases). The CDR3 loop spans 16 amino acids. CDR1 and CDR2 (germline): DFQATT, SNEGSKA (reference sequence). The germline V and J ends were trimmed by 1 base and 4 bases, with 17 bases remaining between them. The CDR3 nucleotides are TGCAGTGCTAGAGTGGGGGGACCCGGGGCTTACAATGAGCAGTTCTTC. Encoded protein: CSARVGGPGAYNEQFF.

This clonotype was counted once. The chain joins TRBV28 to TRBJ2-7; D remains unclear. CDR3 length: 13 amino acids. Trimming stripped 5 bases from V and 7 bases from J, with 15 bases between. The germline V gene has CDR1 MDHEN and CDR2 SYDVKM. CDR3 in amino acids: CASSPISIQEQYF. The CDR3 DNA reads as TGTGCCAGCAGTCCAATCTCCATACAAGAGCAGTACTTC.

The chain employs TRBV7-8 and TRBJ2-7, with 7 bases matching TRBD2. J was trimmed by 5 bases and V by 7 bases; bases with no gene match: 8. The CDR3 is 13 amino acids. Germline V gene sequence: CDR1 SGHVS, CDR2 FQNEAQ. CDR3: CASTPFRGDEQYF. CDR3 coding DNA: TGTGCCAGCACCCCCTTTCGGGGGGACGAGCAGTACTTC.

The chain is built from TRBV12-3 or TRBV12-4 and TRBJ2-1; 7 bases line up with TRBD1. The J segment lost 4 bases and the V segment lost 5 bases, leaving 8 bases of the junction unmatched. The CDR3 length is 15 residues. For the CDR3, the DNA is TGTGCCAGCAGTCCGTACGGACAGGCTTACAATGAGCAGTTCTTC. Its protein product is CASSPYGQAYNEQFF.

This clonotype was seen only a few times. The chain recombines TRBV20-1 with TRBJ2-5; D unresolved. The CDR3 totals 12 residues. V lost 6 bases to trimming and J lost 9 bases, with 17 bases between them. Germline lookup yields CDR1 DFQATT and CDR2 SNEGSKA (reference sequence). The CDR3: CSATRSPPAQYF. CDR3 DNA: TGCAGTGCGACTCGGTCCCCCCCGGCCCAGTACTTC.

This clonotype was found a few times. CDR3 DNA sequence: TGTGCCAGCAGCTTGGGGGAAGCAGCTGGGGCCAACGTCCTGACTTTC. This codes for CASSLGEAAGANVLTF. V and J are TRBV12-3 or TRBV12-4 and TRBJ2-6; D might be TRBD1 or TRBD2, each matching 5 bases. V lost 6 bases and J lost 2, with 14 bases in between. CDR3 length: 16 amino acids.